The rows below give T cell receptor beta chains drawn from one sample of a study of shared clonotypes between healthy human individuals. Sequencing was performed with immunoSEQ multiplex PCR; in TCRdb, only in-frame clones are kept and a portion is missing. Of under 2.5 million clones listed, 85% to 95% are singletons. Sequencing used naive CD4+ T cells from PBMCs. The receptor set was obtained from a man aged 18 to 29 in good health. Some clones in this sample may be carry-over from other donors' samples. CDR3s include the opening cysteine and the closing phenylalanine or tryptophan. The D gene is left open where the match is weak. The size of a clone is reported for some rows only, either as once, few or many, or as a class for expanded clones.

TRBJ1-3 TRBV7-2 NA NA TGTGCCAGCGCGCCCTTAGCTGGAAACACCATATATTTT CASAPLAGNTIYF
TRBJ1-5 TRBV11-2 NA NA TGTGCCAGCAGCGCCAGGGCAGGGAATCAGCCCCAGCATTTT CASSARAGNQPQHF
TRBJ2-1 TRBV30 NA NA TGTGCCTCTCAAGCTGTTTACAATGAGCAGTTCTTC CASQAVYNEQFF
TRBJ2-3 TRBV7-2 NA NA TGTGCCAGCAGCTTAGCGGGTGCAGATACGCAGTATTTT CASSLAGADTQYF
TRBJ2-1 TRBV19 once TRBD2 TGTGCCAGTAGTGAACTAGCGCGCTACAATGAGCAGTTCTTC CASSELARYNEQFF
TRBJ2-3 TRBV7-3 NA NA TGTGCCAGCAGCTCCCCCCAGGGTTATACGCAGTATTTT CASSSPQGYTQYF
TRBJ1-1 TRBV30 NA NA TGTGCCTGGGGAAACAGGGACACTGAAGCTTTCTTT CAWGNRDTEAFF
TRBJ2-1 TRBV7-2 NA NA TGTGCCAGCAGCGGGTACACTCGAGGTGAGCAGTTCTTC CASSGYTRGEQFF
TRBJ2-7 TRBV28 NA TRBD2 TGTGCCAGCAGTTCCCCGAGCGGGAGCGTATATAAGCAGTACTTC CASSSPSGSVYKQYF
TRBJ2-1 TRBV7-2 NA TRBD2 TGTGCCAGCAGCCCACTAGCGGATGAGCAGTTCTTC CASSPLADEQFF
TRBJ2-4 TRBV28 NA NA TGTGCCAGCAAATCAGGGGCTGAGGAGTACTTC CASKSGAEEYF
TRBJ1-5 TRBV28 NA NA TGTGCCAGCAGTTTATCGGGGGGAAATCAGCCCCAGCATTTT CASSLSGGNQPQHF
TRBJ1-1 TRBV28 NA TRBD1 TGTGCCAGCACCGCGGACAGGTGGGGAGCTTTCTTT CASTADRWGAFF
TRBJ1-3 TRBV29-1 NA NA TGCAGCGTTGGTTTCGGGGTTGGAAACACCATATATTTT CSVGFGVGNTIYF
TRBJ1-5 TRBV28 few NA TGTGCCAGCAGCCGACCCCCAGGGTACGGTCAGCCCCAGCATTTT CASSRPPGYGQPQHF
TRBJ2-6 TRBV5-1 once NA TGCGCCAGCAGCGAAACAGGCTCTGGGGCCAACGTCCTGACTTTC CASSETGSGANVLTF
TRBJ2-3 TRBV5-1 once NA TGCGCCAGCACCGACAGCTACACAGATACGCAGTATTTT CASTDSYTDTQYF
TRBJ1-2 TRBV19 NA NA TGTGCCAGTAGTATAAGGCAGAACTATGGCTACACCTTC CASSIRQNYGYTF
TRBJ2-7 TRBV6-6 NA NA TGTGCCAGCAGTTACCCACCGGACGAGCAGTACTTC CASSYPPDEQYF
TRBJ2-7 TRBV19 NA NA TGTGCCAGTAGTATAGCCCAAGATAAATCCTACGAGCAGTACTTC CASSIAQDKSYEQYF
TRBJ1-5 TRBV6-5 NA NA TGTGCCAGCAGAAAGGGACGGGCGAATCAGCCCCAGCATTTT CASRKGRANQPQHF
TRBJ2-3 TRBV19 NA TRBD2 TGTGCCAGTAGTCCGACTAGCGGGATCACAGATACGCAGTATTTT CASSPTSGITDTQYF
TRBJ1-5 TRBV2 NA NA TGTGCCAGCAGTCCCGCACAGTTTAAGCCCCAGCATTTT CASSPAQFKPQHF
TRBJ2-1 TRBV28 NA TRBD2 TGTGCCAGCGGGACTAGCGGGATACCCGCCCGAAACTACAATGAGCAGTTCTTC CASGTSGIPARNYNEQFF
TRBJ2-1 TRBV27 NA NA TGTGCCAGCACCTCTGGGGGCGGTTACAATGAGCAGTTCTTC CASTSGGGYNEQFF
TRBJ1-1 TRBV28 few NA TGTGCCAGCAGTTTTAGGGGGACTGAAGCTTTCTTT CASSFRGTEAFF
TRBJ2-3 TRBV7-2 NA NA TGTGCCAGCAGCTTATCGGCAGGGATGGATACGCAGTATTTT CASSLSAGMDTQYF
TRBJ2-3 TRBV28 NA TRBD2 TGTGCCAGCAGTTTCTTAGCGGGAGGGCCAGATACGCAGTATTTT CASSFLAGGPDTQYF
TRBJ2-5 TRBV4-3 NA NA TGCGCCAGCAGCCAAGACGGGTCGGGTGGACAAGAGACCCAGTACTTC CASSQDGSGGQETQYF
TRBJ2-2 TRBV4-1 NA NA TGCGCCAGCAGCCAAGTGGTTATTTCGGACACCGGGGAGCTGTTTTTT CASSQVVISDTGELFF
TRBJ1-1 TRBV27 NA TRBD1 TGTGCCAGCAGTTTATCGACAGGGTTGAACACTGAAGCTTTCTTT CASSLSTGLNTEAFF
TRBJ2-3 TRBV4-2 NA TRBD2 TGTGCCAGCAGCCAGGACATAACTAGCGGCTTCACAGATACGCAGTATTTT CASSQDITSGFTDTQYF
TRBJ1-1 TRBV11-2 NA NA TGTGCCAGCAGCTTAGACGTGGCGGGGTTTGGCACTGAAGCTTTCTTT CASSLDVAGFGTEAFF
TRBJ1-1 TRBV19 NA NA TGTGCCAGTAGTCCCAGGGGTCGCAGCACTGAAGCTTTCTTT CASSPRGRSTEAFF
TRBJ1-3 TRBV4-1 NA TRBD1 TGCGCCAGCAGCCAAGATGGCAGGGGGCTGAACACCATATATTTT CASSQDGRGLNTIYF
TRBJ2-2 TRBV19 NA NA TGTGCCAGTAGTATGCGTCCCTCGACAGGAGTCATCAGCACCGGGGAGCTGTTTTTT CASSMRPSTGVISTGELFF
TRBJ1-5 TRBV28 once NA TGTGCCAGCATCCCACCGGGAGGCAATCAGCCCCAGCATTTT CASIPPGGNQPQHF
TRBJ1-1 TRBV5-1 NA NA TGCGCCAGCAGCTCGGAAGTTGGGTGGGAGGCTTTCTTT CASSSEVGWEAFF
TRBJ2-7 TRBV5-8 NA NA TGTGCCAGCAGCCTGTACGAGCAGTACTTC CASSLYEQYF
TRBJ1-5 TRBV5-3 NA NA TGTGCCAGAAGCTTGGTGACTTACGGTCAGCCCCAGCATTTT CARSLVTYGQPQHF
TRBJ1-1 TRBV14 NA TRBD1 TGTGCCAGCAGCCGTAGACAGGGGACTATGAACACTGAAGCTTTCTTT CASSRRQGTMNTEAFF
TRBJ2-3 TRBV7-2 NA NA TGTGCCAGCAGCGCGGGACGACCTAGCACAGATACGCAGTATTTT CASSAGRPSTDTQYF
TRBJ2-7 TRBV5-5 NA TRBD1 TGTGCCAGCAGGCAGGGGGACAGGGTTTACTACGAGCAGTACTTC CASRQGDRVYYEQYF
TRBJ1-1 TRBV11-2 once NA TGTGCCAGCACCCGATCCTCTACCGGGAACACTGAAGCTTTCTTT CASTRSSTGNTEAFF
TRBJ2-1 TRBV5-8 NA NA TGTGCCAGCAGCTCGACTAGTGCCCCCTACAATGAGCAGTTCTTC CASSSTSAPYNEQFF
TRBJ1-4 TRBV5-4 NA NA TGTGCCAGCAGCTTGGACAAAGCAGATGAAAAACTGTTTTTT CASSLDKADEKLFF
TRBJ2-2 TRBV5-1 few NA TGCGCCAGCAGCTTGGACAGGGCTGGCGGGGAGCTGTTTTTT CASSLDRAGGELFF
TRBJ2-7 TRBV7-2 NA TRBD2 TGTGCCAGCAGCTTAGGTATCATGGGACTAGCGGGCACCTACGAGCAGTACTTC CASSLGIMGLAGTYEQYF
TRBJ2-1 TRBV11-3 once NA TGTGCCAGCAGCGCCTCCCGGGTCTCCTACAATGAGCAGTTCTTC CASSASRVSYNEQFF
TRBJ2-2 TRBV7-9 NA NA TGTGCCAGCAGCCAAGGACAGTGGGACACCGGGGAGCTGTTTTTT CASSQGQWDTGELFF
TRBJ1-1 TRBV11-1 NA NA TGTGCCAGCAGCTTAGTGACGAACACTGAAGCTTTCTTT CASSLVTNTEAFF
TRBJ1-4 TRBV9 NA NA TGTGCCAGCAGCGAGGACAGAGCTGCAACTAATGAAAAACTGTTTTTT CASSEDRAATNEKLFF
TRBJ1-2 TRBV6-5 few TRBD1 TGTGCCAGCAGTAGACAGGGGCCGCCGTATGGCTACACCTTC CASSRQGPPYGYTF
TRBJ1-3 TRBV9 NA TRBD1 TGTGCCAGCAGCGTGACAGGGTCCGCGGGAAACACCATATATTTT CASSVTGSAGNTIYF
TRBJ2-7 TRBV9 NA TRBD1 TGTGCCAGCAGCGTGGGACAGAGCTTCTCCTACGAGCAGTACTTC CASSVGQSFSYEQYF
TRBJ2-7 TRBV29-1 NA NA TGCAGCGTTAGGTGGACCTACGAGCAGTACTTC CSVRWTYEQYF
TRBJ1-5 TRBV19 once NA TGTGCCAGTACCGACTCCTTGGGGCATCAGCCCCAGCATTTT CASTDSLGHQPQHF